Listed here are 17 T cell receptor beta chains from one sample, sequenced in a study of beta chain features in type 1 diabetes. These TCRs are of unknown antigen specificity. Study-wide results and caveats: Shorter TCRB CDR3s, moderately but significantly so, marked every one of the four CD4+ subsets in Type 1 diabetes patients.

Expressed TCRB transcripts were sequenced because the entire RNA isolate underwent reverse transcription. Produced via immunoSEQ multiplex PCR; TCRdb's table is partial and in-frame only. The sample has fewer than 450,000 clones, roughly 13% seen once; the top ten hold nearly 0.015%. Sequenced: naive CD4+ T cells from blood. These receptors came from a woman between 18 and 29 years old with type 1 diabetes.

This clone was recorded a few times. The chain uses TRBV7-6 and TRBJ2-5; TRBD1 might be the D (5 bases). In germline, CDR1 is SGHVS, CDR2 FNYEAQ. V was trimmed by 3 bases and J by 2 bases, leaving 19 bases between them. The CDR3 has 17 residues. This CDR3 reads CASSFYPKGAGQETQYF. The CDR3 DNA sequence: TGTGCCAGCAGCTTTTACCCAAAGGGCGCAGGGCAAGAGACCCAGTACTTC.

This clone occurred a few times. The chain carries TRBV9 and TRBJ2-2; TRBD1 matches at 7 bases. Germline V gives CDR1 SGDLS, CDR2 YYNGEE. The CDR3 consists of 15 residues. Trimming at V came to 4 bases and at J to 0 bases, leaving 3 bases not matched to a gene. CDR3 in amino acids: CASSTGQPNTGELFF. CDR3 sequence (DNA): TGTGCCAGCAGCACGGGACAGCCGAACACCGGGGAGCTGTTTTTT. Full variable domain (rest looked up from reference TRBV9 and TRBJ2-2): DSGVTQTPKHLITATGQRVTLRCSPRSGDLSVYWYQQSLDQGLQFLIQYYNGEERAKGNILERFSAQQFPDLHSELNLSSLELGDSALYFCASSTGQPNTGELFFGEGSRLTVL.

This clone was seen only a few times. The chain employs TRBV4-1 and TRBJ2-1, with D possibly TRBD2 on 6 matching bases. The CDR3 covers 17 residues. The V and J ends lost 0 bases and 2 bases respectively, with 14 bases between them. Germline assignment: CDR1 MGHRA and CDR2 YSYEKL. The CDR3 reads CASSQEWEAEPYNEQFF. In DNA form, the CDR3 reads TGCGCCAGCAGCCAAGAATGGGAGGCGGAGCCCTACAATGAGCAGTTCTTC.

In this sample, this clone turned up a few times. The genes are TRBV7-2 and TRBJ2-1, with 11 nucleotides matching TRBD2. The ends lost 5 bases at V and 2 bases at J; junction bases unmatched: 2. From germline, CDR1 is SGHTA and CDR2 FQGNSA. This CDR3 has 15 residues. The CDR3 sequence: CASSPTSGTYNEQFF. The DNA for the CDR3 is TGTGCCAGCAGCCCGACTAGCGGGACCTACAATGAGCAGTTCTTC.

The V call is TRBV9, the J call TRBJ2-2; TRBD1 aligns across 9 bases. Germline assignment: CDR1 SGDLS and CDR2 YYNGEE. This CDR3 has 16 amino acids. V dropped 0 bases and J dropped 5; count of bases not matched to a gene: 5. CDR3 sequence (DNA): TGTGCCAGCAGCGTAGGTGGGACAGGGTGGACCGGGGAGCTGTTTTTT. Its translation: CASSVGGTGWTGELFF.

This clone was observed a handful of times. The chain links TRBV30 to TRBJ2-7, with a possible D match to TRBD2 (6 bases). CDR3 length equals 13 residues. V shed 2 bases and J shed 5 bases, with 13 bases lying between them. Germline V gene data show CDR1 as GTSNPN and CDR2 as SVGIG (reference sequence). CDR3 DNA: TGTGCCTGGAGTCCCGGGACTTTCGACGAGCAGTACTTC. Encoded protein: CAWSPGTFDEQYF. Full variable domain (rest looked up from reference TRBV30 and TRBJ2-7): SQTIHQWPATLVQPVGSPLSLECTVEGTSNPNLYWYRQAAGRGLQLLFYSVGIGQISSEVPQNLSASRPQDRQFILSSKKLLLSDSGFYLCAWSPGTFDEQYFGPGTRLTVT.

This clone was detected only a few times. The chain recombines TRBV27 with TRBJ1-2; no reliable D call. CDR1 and CDR2 (germline): MNHEY, SMNVEV (reference sequence). The CDR3 spans 15 residues. V lost 4 bases and J lost 5, with 17 bases in between. CDR3 nucleotide sequence: TGTGCCAGCAGTTCGACCCCGTCTAGAAGGTATGGCTACACCTTC. This encodes CASSSTPSRRYGYTF.

V gene TRBV18 combines with J gene TRBJ2-3; perhaps TRBD2 as D (6 bases). Per the germline V gene, CDR1 is KGHSH and CDR2 is LQKENI. The CDR3 has 16 amino acids. V was trimmed by 3 bases and J by 2 bases, leaving 15 bases between them. DNA for the CDR3: TGTGCCAGCTCACCCCCGGCAGGGAGGTACACAGATACGCAGTATTTT. This translates into CASSPPAGRYTDTQYF.

The chain uses TRBV30 and TRBJ2-3; maybe TRBD1 (6 bases). V lost 4 bases and J lost 0, with 14 bases in between. CDR1 GTSNPN and CDR2 SVGIG come from the germline V gene (reference sequence). CDR3 length: 15 amino acids. Written as DNA, the CDR3 is TGTGCCTGGACCGATACAGGGTCTAGCACAGATACGCAGTATTTT. This codes for CAWTDTGSSTDTQYF.

This clone was seen only a few times. The rearrangement joins TRBV11-2 to TRBJ2-1; TRBD2 matches at 12 bases. V lost 6 bases to trimming and J lost 3 bases; unmatched junction nucleotides: 15. This CDR3 is 19 amino acids long. Germline loops: CDR1 SGHAT, CDR2 FQNNGV. The CDR3 nucleotides read TGTGCCAGCAGACAACCAGGACTAGCGGGAAGCGGTCTCTACAATGAGCAGTTCTTC. Protein sequence: CASRQPGLAGSGLYNEQFF.

As concerns this clone: At one boundary the junction diverges from the germline segment, which might be a read error. The V call is TRBV29-1, the J call TRBJ2-4; D unresolved. This CDR3 is 14 amino acids long. Germline-derived CDR1 and CDR2 are SQVTM and ANQGSEA. The CDR3 coding sequence is TGCAGCATTGAGGCACCTGTAGCCAAAAACATTCAGTACTTC. Protein: CSIEAPVAKNIQYF.

The V gene is TRBV7-8, the J gene TRBJ2-1; tentatively, D is TRBD2 (5 bases). Trimming took 0 bases from V and 0 from J, leaving 12 bases between them. The CDR3 totals 17 residues. Germline V lookup: CDR1 SGHVS, CDR2 FQNEAQ. DNA for the CDR3: TGTGCCAGCAGCTTAGCATTTGCGGGCAGCTCCTACAATGAGCAGTTCTTC. Protein sequence: CASSLAFAGSSYNEQFF.

The chain links TRBV9 to TRBJ2-1; 10 nucleotides match TRBD2. From germline, CDR1 is SGDLS and CDR2 YYNGEE. The CDR3 length is 16 residues. V dropped 3 bases and J dropped 8; count of bases not matched to a gene: 11. CDR3 residues: CASSALLAGTVDEQFF. In nucleotides, the CDR3 is TGTGCCAGCAGCGCCTTACTAGCGGGAACGGTCGATGAGCAGTTCTTC.

This clone was counted only a few times. This chain connects TRBV13 to TRBJ2-2; D is perhaps TRBD1 (6 bases). V lost 5 bases, J lost 5 bases, and 12 bases lay in between. The germline V gene has CDR1 PRHDT and CDR2 FYEKMQ (reference sequence). The CDR3 is 14 amino acids. CDR3 DNA: TGTGCCAGCAGCCCTGGACAGCTTACCGGGGAGCTGTTTTTT. Residues: CASSPGQLTGELFF.

The chain uses TRBV7-9 and TRBJ2-1; 7 bases match TRBD1. This CDR3 comprises 12 residues. Trimming removed 6 bases from V and 7 bases from J; junction bases left unmatched: 3. Per the germline V gene, CDR1 is SEHNR and CDR2 is FQNEAQ (reference sequence). The CDR3 loop reads CASRRQGNEQFF. Here the CDR3 DNA reads TGTGCCAGCAGACGACAGGGAAATGAGCAGTTCTTC.

The CDR3 loop reads CGHGGVPGYTF. The CDR3 bases are TGTGGACACGGGGGGGTGCCTGGCTACACCTTC. The chain uses TRBV30 and TRBJ1-2, with D possibly TRBD1 on 5 matching bases. The CDR3 spans 11 residues. Germline V gene lookup returns CDR1 GTSNPN and CDR2 SVGIG (reference sequence).

This sequence joins TRBV5-1 and TRBJ2-3, with TRBD2 matching over 10 bases. There are 16 residues in the CDR3. J lost 2 bases, V lost 0 bases, and 3 bases had no gene match. Looked up from germline, CDR1 is SGHRS and CDR2 is YFSETQ. Written as DNA, the CDR3 is TGCGCCAGCAGCTTGGGGACTAGCGGAGTCACAGATACGCAGTATTTT. Translating gives CASSLGTSGVTDTQYF.